Sequencing of this T cell receptor (beta chain) was carried out in a study of OX40 agonist ivuxolimab in advanced cancers. Study-level results: On average, CD8+ T cells had more expanded clones than CD4+.

On this clone: As yet, its antigen is unknown.

The CDR3 covers 16 residues. CDR1 and CDR2 from the germline V gene are SGHDN and FVKESK. V shed 1 base, J shed 2 bases, and the junction held 7 bases outside the gene matches. Sequencing was performed with immunoSEQ multiplex PCR; in TCRdb, only in-frame clones are kept and a portion is missing. The table includes about 99,000 clones, around 96% detected once. Sample: CD4+ or CD8+ T cells sorted from blood, taken in a trial of the OX40 agonist ivuxolimab. The rearrangement links TRBV14 to TRBJ1-1; TRBD1 agrees at 7 bases. The clonotype comes from an adult with an advanced solid tumor such as melanoma, head and neck, liver or kidney cancer. The CDR3 reads CASSQGTGLTNTEAFF. The CDR3 DNA is TGTGCCAGCAGCCAAGGGACAGGACTTACAAACACTGAAGCTTTCTTT.